Presented here are 10 T cell receptor beta chains from one specimen sequenced in a study of blood T cell repertoires in COVID-19. The data were produced by immunoSEQ multiplex PCR, yet TCRdb's version contains in-frame clones alone and is incomplete. The data hold about 140,000 clones, with around 79% observed a single time. Sequenced: PBMCs or T cells enriched from blood (not recorded which). These receptors all stem from a woman between 50 and 59 years old who had recovered from COVID-19.

This clone came up once. The genes are TRBV18 and TRBJ1-1, with D unclear. Trimming left V 2 bases short and J 8 bases short, with 12 bases between. The germline V gene encodes CDR1 KGHSH and CDR2 LQKENI. CDR3 length: 13 amino acids. The CDR3 protein is CASSPAAGREAFF. CDR3 DNA: TGTGCCAGCTCACCAGCGGCTGGGAGAGAAGCTTTCTTT. Full variable domain (outside the CDR3, taken from reference TRBV18 and TRBJ1-1): NAGVMQNPRHLVRRRGQEARLRCSPMKGHSHVYWYRQLPEEGLKFMVYLQKENIIDESGMPKERFSAEFPKEGPSILRIQQVVRGDSAAYFCASSPAAGREAFFGQGTRLTVV.

The gene calls are TRBV27 and TRBJ2-1, with a weak D call TRBD2 (6 bases). V lost 0 bases and J lost 7, with 19 bases in between. The CDR3 extends over 17 amino acids. Germline assignment: CDR1 MNHEY and CDR2 SMNVEV (reference sequence). The CDR3, as DNA: TGTGCCAGCAGTTTATCGATTGGGGACTTTCGGGAGAATGAGCAGTTCTTC. Its translation: CASSLSIGDFRENEQFF.

This clone was found a few times. The chain couples TRBV9 to TRBJ1-1; the D is unclear. Germline V CDR1 and CDR2: SGDLS, YYNGEE. Trimming removed 0 bases from V and 4 bases from J, with 13 bases in between. The CDR3 has 15 amino acids. CDR3 nucleotides: TGTGCCAGCAGCGTAGCGGGAGGCGGGGTCACTGAAGCTTTCTTT. The encoded protein is CASSVAGGGVTEAFF.

The chain joins TRBV3-1 (or the pseudogene TRBV3-2) to TRBJ2-5, with D perhaps matching TRBD2 (5 bases). Germline lookup yields CDR1 LGHDT and CDR2 YNNKEL (reference sequence). Deletions cut 1 base from V and 5 bases from J, with 5 bases between. CDR3 size: 12 residues. DNA of the CDR3: TGTGCCAGCAGCCAAGGAGGGGAGACCCAGTACTTC. Translated: CASSQGGETQYF.

The genes are TRBV5-5 and TRBJ2-3, with unresolved D. Per the germline V gene, CDR1 is SGHKS and CDR2 is YYEKEE (reference sequence). The ends were cut back, 0 bases at V and 1 base at J, with 6 bases in the middle. CDR3 length: 14 residues. The CDR3 nucleotides read TGTGCCAGCAGCTTGGACCAGGGCACAGATACGCAGTATTTT. This encodes CASSLDQGTDTQYF.

The chain combines TRBV28 with TRBJ1-3, with D possibly matching TRBD1 (5 bases). Deletions cut 5 bases from V and 2 bases from J, with 7 bases between. The CDR3 totals 13 residues. Per germline, CDR1 MDHEN and CDR2 SYDVKM. This CDR3 is CASSTTAGNTIYF. The CDR3, as DNA: TGTGCCAGCAGTACGACAGCTGGAAACACCATATATTTT.

This chain joins TRBV9 and TRBJ2-1, with D tentatively TRBD1 (5 bases). CDR1 and CDR2 (germline): SGDLS, YYNGEE. Trimming shortened V by 3 bases and J by 3 bases, and 10 bases separated the two germline ends. The CDR3 is made up of 14 amino acids. The CDR3 DNA is TGTGCCAGCAGCGCCTCGACAGACTACAATGAGCAGTTCTTC. This sequence encodes CASSASTDYNEQFF.

In this sample, this clone turned up once. The CDR3 here is CASSDTGSTNEKLFF. The CDR3 DNA follows: TGTGCCAGCAGCGACACAGGTTCGACTAATGAAAAACTGTTTTTT. The chain is built from TRBV11-3 and TRBJ1-4; weak D call: TRBD1 (5 bases). The germline CDR1 and CDR2 sequences are SGHNT and YENEEA. The CDR3 has 15 amino acids. Trimming stripped 5 bases from V and 2 bases from J, with 12 bases between.

The V and J genes are TRBV10-1 and TRBJ2-7; TRBD2 matches at 7 bases. CDR1 and CDR2 (germline): WNHNN, SYGVQD (reference sequence). The CDR3 contains 13 residues. The V and J ends lost 2 bases and 7 bases, in that order; junction bases with no gene match: 5. As DNA, the CDR3 is TGCGCCAGCAGTGAGCAGGGAGGGAGGGAGCAGTACTTC. Residues: CASSEQGGREQYF.

There are a few counts of this clone. This chain joins TRBV11-3 and TRBJ2-3, with D possibly TRBD2 on 5 matching bases. V was trimmed by 1 base and J by 3 bases, leaving 11 bases between them. CDR1 is SGHNT and CDR2 is YENEEA in the germline V gene. The CDR3 is 15 amino acids. The CDR3 nucleotides are TGTGCCAGCAGCTTAGGAGGGAGTGAGACAGATACGCAGTATTTT. Encoded protein: CASSLGGSETDTQYF.